These 21 T cell receptor beta chains came from one sample sequenced in a study of T cell repertoires in cytomegalovirus infection. TCRdb ran MiXCR on the reads and lists one entry per CDR3 protein. The table shows about 740,000 distinct CDR3 sequences, with 35% occurring only once. The material sequenced was PBMCs. These receptors were obtained from a human donor in good health (CMV status not recorded). Some clones in this sample may be carry-over from other donors' samples.

V is TRBV7-6 and J is TRBJ2-5; TRBD2 agrees at 8 bases. There are 16 residues in the CDR3. The J segment lost 4 bases and the V segment lost 5 bases, leaving 12 bases of the junction unmatched. Germline V gene sequence: CDR1 SGHVS, CDR2 FNYEAQ. Written as DNA, the CDR3 is TGTGCCAGCAGCCAGCCGGGACTAGGGGCGATAGAGACCCAGTACTTC. This sequence encodes CASSQPGLGAIETQYF.

The chain links TRBV7-9 to TRBJ2-7; 9 bases agree with TRBD1. With V trimmed by 2 bases and J by 5 bases, 7 bases remained unmatched. Germline V gene data show CDR1 as SEHNR and CDR2 as FQNEAQ (reference sequence). This CDR3 has 15 residues. CDR3 protein: CASSLTGQGGNEQYF. The CDR3 DNA is TGTGCCAGCAGCTTAACGGGACAGGGTGGTAACGAGCAGTACTTC.

This clonotype was counted a few times. The CDR3 here is CASSYGRANYGYTF. CDR3 nucleotide sequence: TGTGCCAGCAGTTACGGGAGAGCGAACTATGGCTACACCTTC. The chain is built from TRBV6-2 or TRBV6-3 and TRBJ1-2, with D unclear. This CDR3 region has 14 residues. Germline V gives CDR1 MNHEY, CDR2 SVGEGT. Trimming removed 2 bases from V and 2 bases from J, with 9 bases in between.

This clonotype was found many times. The rearrangement links TRBV7-6 to TRBJ1-1; D perhaps matches TRBD1 (5 bases). CDR1 SGHVS and CDR2 FNYEAQ come from the germline V gene. Deletions cut 2 bases from V and 2 bases from J, with 12 bases between. CDR3 size: 15 residues. The CDR3 DNA reads TGTGCCAGCAGCTTAAGGCGGGGACCTAACACTGAAGCTTTCTTT. Translated: CASSLRRGPNTEAFF.

This clonotype was detected many times. V is TRBV7-2 and J is TRBJ1-2; 9 positions agree with TRBD1. CDR1 and CDR2 (germline): SGHTA, FQGNSA. The CDR3 loop spans 13 amino acids. Losses at the gene ends were 5 bases for V and 8 bases for J; bases not matched to a gene: 6. The CDR3 region has the DNA TGTGCCAGCAGCCCCCGACAGGGGGGAGGCTACACCTTC. This gives the protein CASSPRQGGGYTF.

A word on this clonotype: A much larger clone differs from this one at a single base, so this may be a read error. This chain connects TRBV7-2 to TRBJ2-7; either TRBD1 or TRBD2 may fit D (5 bases each). The CDR3 spans 15 residues. V gave up 1 base and J gave up 4 bases, with 14 bases separating them. CDR1 and CDR2 (germline): SGHTA, FQGNSA. CDR3 DNA: TGTGCCAGCAGCTTAGGAGACGGGACGGCATACGAGCAGTACTTC. Encoded protein: CASSLGDGTAYEQYF. Based on the CDR3 plus reference TRBV7-2 and TRBJ2-7, the full variable domain is GAGVSQSPSNKVTEKGKDVELRCDPISGHTALYWYRQSLGQGLEFLIYFQGNSAPDKSGLPSDRFSAERTGGSVSTLTIQRTQQEDSAVYLCASSLGDGTAYEQYFGPGTRLTVT.

This chain links TRBV19 with TRBJ1-1; TRBD1 agrees at 9 bases. After removal of 7 bases from V and 1 base from J, the junction contained 16 bases not matched to a gene. This CDR3 comprises 18 residues. The germline CDR1 and CDR2 sequences are LNHDA and SQIVND (reference sequence). The CDR3 sequence is CASKGAAGTGFRNTEAFF. The CDR3 nucleotides are TGTGCCAGTAAGGGAGCCGCCGGGACAGGGTTTCGGAACACTGAAGCTTTCTTT.

Only a few counts were recorded for this clonotype. The chain carries TRBV7-8 and TRBJ2-7; 7 nucleotides match TRBD2. V trimming: 6 bases; J trimming: 5 bases; junction bases outside the gene matches: 13. This CDR3 has 15 residues. Germline loops: CDR1 SGHVS, CDR2 FQNEAQ. CDR3 nucleotide sequence: TGTGCCAGCAGACCCGAGCGGGGTTCAAGAGACGAGCAGTACTTC. Protein sequence: CASRPERGSRDEQYF.

This clonotype showed up just a few times. V and J are TRBV15 and TRBJ2-3, with D possibly matching TRBD2 (5 bases). The CDR3 spans 14 residues. V gave up 0 bases and J gave up 10 bases, with 14 bases separating them. Germline V lookup: CDR1 LNHNV, CDR2 YYDKDF (reference sequence). CDR3 sequence: CATSRDSDGKAQYF. The DNA for the CDR3 is TGTGCCACCAGCAGAGATTCCGACGGGAAGGCGCAGTATTTT.

This clonotype was found many times. The chain is built from TRBV7-2 and TRBJ2-1; D gene uncertain. The CDR3 extends over 11 amino acids. The germline V and J ends were trimmed by 4 bases and 7 bases, with 5 bases remaining between them. The germline V gene encodes CDR1 SGHTA and CDR2 FQGNSA. CDR3 amino acids: CASSYQNEQFF. CDR3 sequence (DNA): TGTGCCAGCAGCTACCAAAATGAGCAGTTCTTC.

The chain joins TRBV28 to TRBJ1-3, with D hard to call. V lost 5 bases and J lost 3, with 14 bases in between. This CDR3 contains 15 residues. CDR1 MDHEN and CDR2 SYDVKM come from the germline V gene. The CDR3 bases are TGTGCCAGCAGTATCCCCTTTTCGCTTGGAAACACCATATATTTT. Encoded protein: CASSIPFSLGNTIYF.

This clonotype was recorded at least ten times. This sequence joins TRBV5-5 and TRBJ1-1; D is uncertain. The CDR3 spans 14 residues. V shed 1 base and J shed 3 bases, with 10 bases lying between them. Germline V gives CDR1 SGHKS, CDR2 YYEKEE (reference sequence). CDR3 region: CASSLQQPYTEAFF. The CDR3 nucleotides are TGTGCCAGCAGCTTGCAACAACCATACACTGAAGCTTTCTTT.

This clonotype appeared a few times. This chain uses TRBV3-1 with TRBJ1-1; TRBD1 agrees at 8 bases. There are 14 residues in the CDR3. Germline V gene sequence: CDR1 LGHDT, CDR2 YNNKEL (reference sequence). Unmatched junction bases numbered 7, after V lost 4 bases and J lost 6 bases. The CDR3 loop reads CASSPPDRASEAFF. For the CDR3, the DNA is TGTGCCAGCAGCCCTCCGGACAGGGCTTCTGAAGCTTTCTTT.

The V call is TRBV15, the J call TRBJ1-1; TRBD1 is a possible D gene (6 bases). Germline V gene lookup returns CDR1 LNHNV and CDR2 YYDKDF (reference sequence). CDR3 length: 14 amino acids. Trimming stripped 0 bases from V and 5 bases from J, with 10 bases between. The CDR3 DNA reads as TGTGCCACCAGCAGAGATATGAGGGGGACTGAAGCTTTCTTT. This sequence encodes CATSRDMRGTEAFF.

This chain connects TRBV7-2 to TRBJ2-7; D is perhaps TRBD1 (5 bases). Germline assignment: CDR1 SGHTA and CDR2 FQGNSA. V was clipped by 5 bases and J by 4 bases, with 9 bases between them. The CDR3 is made up of 12 amino acids. For the CDR3, the DNA is TGTGCCAGCAGCATTACAGGTTACGAGCAGTACTTC. Its translation: CASSITGYEQYF.

The gene calls are TRBV19 and TRBJ2-6, with D possibly being TRBD1 (6 bases). V gave up 7 bases and J gave up 0 bases, with 13 bases separating them. Per germline, CDR1 LNHDA and CDR2 SQIVND (reference sequence). This CDR3 region has 16 residues. In DNA, the CDR3 is TGTGCCAGTACCCGGGGACAAAGCTCTGGGGCCAACGTCCTGACTTTC. Protein product: CASTRGQSSGANVLTF.

The chain links TRBV4-1 to TRBJ2-6; 9 nucleotides line up with TRBD2. After removal of 4 bases from V and 0 bases from J, the junction contained 7 bases not matched to a gene. The germline V gene has CDR1 MGHRA and CDR2 YSYEKL. This CDR3 is built from 18 residues. The CDR3 region is CASSRLLAGNSGANVLTF. DNA of the CDR3: TGCGCCAGCAGCCGCCTTCTAGCGGGGAACTCTGGGGCCAACGTCCTGACTTTC.

The chain joins TRBV6-5 to TRBJ1-2; no clear D. Trimming took 3 bases from V and 6 from J, leaving 11 bases between them. The germline gives CDR1 MNHEY, CDR2 SVGAGI. This CDR3 is 13 amino acids long. CDR3 residues: CASSYRSRDGYTF. The CDR3 DNA reads TGTGCCAGCAGTTATCGGTCCCGCGATGGCTACACCTTC.

The chain links TRBV7-6 to TRBJ2-7; 7 bases line up with TRBD2. CDR1 and CDR2 (germline): SGHVS, FNYEAQ. J lost 3 bases, V lost 4 bases, and 9 bases had no gene match. This CDR3 has 15 residues. CDR3 sequence: CASSWGAGRNYEQYF. The CDR3 DNA reads as TGTGCCAGCAGCTGGGGAGCGGGACGGAACTACGAGCAGTACTTC.

Details on this clonotype: Sequence at one end of the junction differs from germline and may be a read error. CDR3 DNA sequence: TGTGCCAGCAGCCCAAGGACTAGCGGGGACACAGATACGCAGTGTTTT. Amino acids: CASSPRTSGDTDTQCF. This chain uses TRBV7-6 with TRBJ2-3; 12 nucleotides line up with TRBD2. Germline V gene data show CDR1 as SGHVS and CDR2 as FNYEAQ. This CDR3 is 16 amino acids long.

A single count supports this clonotype. The CDR3 DNA follows: TGCAGTGCTAGTCGGACTCCAACCGGGGAGCTGTTTTTT. It codes for CSASRTPTGELFF. V is TRBV20-1 and J is TRBJ2-2; D is possibly TRBD2 (5 bases). V lost 3 bases to trimming and J lost 5 bases, with 10 bases between them. The length of the CDR3 is 13 residues. Germline V gives CDR1 DFQATT, CDR2 SNEGSKA (reference sequence).